Below, 16 T cell receptor beta chains from the same sample are listed, as sequenced in a study of CD8 T cells in ankylosing spondylitis. Regarding the study as a whole: Typical of ankylosing spondylitis blood, it appeared, was a TCR beta motif of roughly eight highly homologous variants.

These receptors' targets are unknown. TCRdb re-derived calls from the 5' RACE reads in MiXCR, one entry per CDR3 protein. This sample has under 550,000 distinct CDR3 sequences, with about 24% found just once. The sequencing input was blood, either unsorted or a sorted T cell fraction (not recorded which). All receptors derive from a male donor with ankylosing spondylitis.

This chain joins TRBV11-2 and TRBJ2-4; 8 nucleotides match TRBD1. CDR3 length: 16 amino acids. After removal of 1 base from V and 8 bases from J, the junction contained 10 bases not matched to a gene. Germline V lookup: CDR1 SGHAT, CDR2 FQNNGV. For the CDR3, the DNA is TGTGCCAGCAGCTTAGCCCCCCCAGGGGGCCTAGACATTCAGTACTTC. Its translation is CASSLAPPGGLDIQYF.

This rearrangement joins TRBV24-1 to TRBJ2-2; D may be TRBD2 (5 bases). Germline-derived CDR1 and CDR2 are KGHDR and SFDVKD. Trimming left V 1 base short and J 4 bases short, with 12 bases between. The CDR3 runs 16 residues. The CDR3: CATSDFSGSFTGELFF. The CDR3, as DNA: TGTGCCACCAGTGATTTTAGTGGGAGCTTCACCGGGGAGCTGTTTTTT.

This clonotype was detected a few times. V gene TRBV7-2 combines with J gene TRBJ1-5; 7 nucleotides align to TRBD1. Looked up from germline, CDR1 is SGHTA and CDR2 is FQGNSA. Losses at the gene ends were 4 bases for V and 2 bases for J; bases not matched to a gene: 8. This CDR3 comprises 16 residues. CDR3 DNA: TGTGCCAGCAGCTCAGAGACAGGGAATGGCAATCAGCCCCAGCATTTT. Translation gives CASSSETGNGNQPQHF.

Only a few counts were recorded for this clonotype. The V gene is TRBV28, the J gene TRBJ2-1, with TRBD1 matching 10 bases. This CDR3 has 16 residues. Trimming cost V 2 bases and J 8 bases; bases outside gene matches: 9. The V gene's germline CDR1 is MDHEN and CDR2 SYDVKM. The CDR3 nucleotides read TGTGCCAGCAGTTTACACCCGGGACAGGGGTCGGATGAGCAGTTCTTC. It encodes CASSLHPGQGSDEQFF.

This clonotype has just a few counts. The DNA for the CDR3 is TGCGCCAGCAGCTTTCCTCTAGCGGTTCACACCGGGGAGCTGTTTTTT. It is translated as CASSFPLAVHTGELFF. This chain links TRBV5-1 with TRBJ2-2, with TRBD2 matching over 7 bases. The trim removed 2 bases at V and 3 bases at J, leaving 7 bases unmatched. The CDR3 covers 16 residues. Germline-derived CDR1 and CDR2 are SGHRS and YFSETQ.

This clonotype was observed a few times. The rearrangement joins TRBV29-1 to TRBJ1-2; 10 nucleotides align to TRBD1. The CDR3 extends over 14 amino acids. Germline loops: CDR1 SQVTM, CDR2 ANQGSEA. V trimming: 5 bases; J trimming: 6 bases; junction bases outside the gene matches: 9. CDR3 residues: CSVRRQGARDGYTF. The CDR3 region has the DNA TGCAGCGTTAGGAGACAGGGGGCGCGAGATGGCTACACCTTC.

There are a few counts of this clonotype. The chain couples TRBV7-2 to TRBJ2-3; TRBD2 aligns across 8 bases. This CDR3 spans 14 amino acids. With 5 bases clipped from V and 5 bases from J, the junction kept 6 bases outside the gene matches. Germline V gives CDR1 SGHTA, CDR2 FQGNSA. The CDR3 sequence is CASSVNAGGDTQYF. CDR3 bases: TGTGCCAGCAGCGTCAACGCGGGGGGAGATACGCAGTATTTT.

As DNA, the CDR3 is TGTGCCAGCAGCTCCCGGCAGTCGTGGGGCAATGAGCAGTTCTTC. Residues: CASSSRQSWGNEQFF. The chain employs TRBV7-9 and TRBJ2-1; D is unresolved. V dropped 4 bases and J dropped 6 bases, with 16 bases sitting between them. The CDR3 totals 15 residues. The germline gives CDR1 SEHNR, CDR2 FQNEAQ (reference sequence).

Ten or more counts support this clonotype. CDR3 bases: TGTGCCAGCAGTAAACTAGCGGGGGCCTACAATGAGCAGTTCTTC. Amino acid sequence: CASSKLAGAYNEQFF. V gene TRBV25-1 combines with J gene TRBJ2-1; the match to TRBD2 covers 11 bases. Germline-derived CDR1 and CDR2 are MGHDK and SYGVNS. The CDR3 covers 15 residues. V trimming: 5 bases; J trimming: 2 bases; junction bases outside the gene matches: 2.

The genes are TRBV15 and TRBJ2-7, with a weak D call TRBD1 (6 bases). Germline CDR1 and CDR2: LNHNV and YYDKDF (reference sequence). There are 15 residues in the CDR3. The V end lost 6 bases, the J end lost 0 bases, and 15 bases lay between the germline ends. CDR3 amino acids: CATRQTGVSSYEQYF. CDR3 coding DNA: TGTGCCACCAGACAGACAGGCGTCAGCTCCTACGAGCAGTACTTC.

The V gene is TRBV6-1, the J gene TRBJ1-5, with D hard to call. CDR1 and CDR2 (germline): MNHNS, SASEGT. V was shortened by 4 bases and J by 2 bases, with 9 bases between the two germline ends. CDR3 size: 14 residues. The chain's CDR3 is CASSAGVGNQPQHF. In nucleotides, the CDR3 is TGTGCCAGCAGTGCTGGGGTAGGCAATCAGCCCCAGCATTTT.

The sample holds many counts of this clonotype. The rearrangement uses TRBV7-2 and TRBJ1-1; D gene ambiguous. The germline V and J ends were trimmed by 1 base and 5 bases, with 17 bases remaining between them. This CDR3 region has 16 residues. From germline, CDR1 is SGHTA and CDR2 FQGNSA. CDR3: CASSLVGSMGMTEAFF. Here the CDR3 DNA reads TGTGCCAGCAGCTTAGTCGGCTCAATGGGGATGACTGAAGCTTTCTTT.

This sequence joins TRBV4-2 and TRBJ2-3; 11 positions match TRBD2. The germline gives CDR1 LGHNA, CDR2 YNFKEQ. This CDR3 spans 17 amino acids. J lost 4 bases, V lost 0 bases, and 6 bases had no gene match. The CDR3 sequence is CASSQDLRTSGSDTQYF. In DNA, the CDR3 is TGTGCCAGCAGCCAAGACCTCCGGACTAGCGGGTCAGATACGCAGTATTTT.

The rearrangement links TRBV24-1 to TRBJ2-1, with a possible D match to TRBD2 (6 bases). This CDR3 has 15 residues. The germline CDR1 and CDR2 sequences are KGHDR and SFDVKD. The V end lost 9 bases, the J end lost 7 bases, and 21 bases lay between the germline ends. The CDR3, as DNA: TGTGCCACCTCCGAGGGACTCCTATTGGGAAATGAGCAGTTCTTC. Protein product: CATSEGLLLGNEQFF.

This rearrangement joins TRBV4-1 to TRBJ1-5; TRBD1 matches at 7 bases. V gave up 10 bases and J gave up 7 bases; unmatched junction bases: 10. The germline CDR1 and CDR2 sequences are MGHRA and YSYEKL. This CDR3 comprises 13 residues. The chain's CDR3 is CATYTGVHQPQHF. The CDR3 bases are TGCGCCACCTATACAGGGGTCCACCAGCCCCAGCATTTT.

The chain is built from TRBV2 and TRBJ2-1, with 9 nucleotides matching TRBD2. The CDR3 spans 14 residues. Germline trimming cut 7 bases from V and 9 bases from J; bases unmatched to any gene: 10. In germline, CDR1 is SNHLY, CDR2 FYNNEI. The CDR3 protein is CASKGREGPVEQFF. The CDR3 DNA sequence: TGTGCCAGCAAAGGGCGGGAGGGCCCCGTTGAGCAGTTCTTC.